This entry is about one T cell receptor beta chain. Profiling relied on immunoSEQ multiplex PCR, and the TCRdb table lists in-frame clones only, not all of them. The sample contains about 110,000 clones, 90% of which appear only once. This sample is drawn from a study of Tregs in tolerant kidney transplant recipients. Trimming cost V 0 bases and J 6 bases; bases outside gene matches: 4. Germline values: CDR1 SGHRS, CDR2 YFSETQ. This CDR3 spans 14 amino acids. The J gene is TRBJ2-3, the V gene TRBV5-1, with 7 nucleotides matching TRBD1. The source was CD4+ T cells from blood, collected before the transplant. The TCR comes from a human donor who received a combined kidney and bone marrow transplant. The CDR3, as DNA: TGCGCCAGCAGCTTGGAAGGGGGCCGGGATACGCAGTATTTT. Encoded protein: CASSLEGGRDTQYF. The full variable domain, completed using reference TRBV5-1 and TRBJ2-3, is KAGVTQTPRYLIKTRGQQVTLSCSPISGHRSVSWYQQTPGQGLQFLFEYFSETQRNKGNFPGRFSGRQFSNSRSEMNVSTLELGDSALYLCASSLEGGRDTQYFGPGTRLTVL.